The 29 T cell receptor beta chains below come from one sample, sequenced in a study of cytomegalovirus exposure and HLA in healthy donors. Researchers ran the PCR with 60 Vbeta and 13 Jbeta primers. Sequencing used immunoSEQ multiplex PCR; TCRdb keeps in-frame clones, though not all of them. Recorded here are 80,000 or so clones; the top ten clones represent around 1.2%. The source material was PBMCs. The receptors originated from a woman aged 25-40 years in good health and CMV-seronegative.

The CDR3 DNA follows: TGTGCCAGCAGCGGGACGACAGGGGGGAGATATGGCTACACCTTC. Amino acid sequence: CASSGTTGGRYGYTF. V gene TRBV9 combines with J gene TRBJ1-2; 9 nucleotides agree with TRBD1. Trimming at V came to 3 bases and at J to 5 bases, leaving 8 bases not matched to a gene. The CDR3 loop spans 15 amino acids. Germline loops: CDR1 SGDLS, CDR2 YYNGEE.

The rearrangement uses TRBV5-4 and TRBJ2-1, with TRBD2 matching 8 bases. There are 14 residues in the CDR3. The germline CDR1 and CDR2 sequences are SGHNT and YYREEE (reference sequence). The junction had 4 bases not matched to a gene; V was cut back by 1 base and J by 7 bases. In DNA form, the CDR3 reads TGTGCCAGCAGCTTGACGGGGGGGAGGAATGAGCAGTTCTTC. This gives the protein CASSLTGGRNEQFF.

V and J are TRBV7-9 and TRBJ1-4, with 8 bases that match TRBD1. Germline V CDR1 and CDR2: SEHNR, FQNEAQ (reference sequence). The CDR3 loop spans 15 amino acids. Germline trimming cut 3 bases from V and 7 bases from J; bases unmatched to any gene: 7. CDR3 nucleotide sequence: TGTGCCAGCAGCTTGACAGGGGCTCGTGGTGAAAAACTGTTTTTT. The encoded protein is CASSLTGARGEKLFF.

The V call is TRBV4-1, the J call TRBJ2-1; TRBD2 matches 9 bases. Per the germline V gene, CDR1 is MGHRA and CDR2 is YSYEKL. CDR3 length: 17 residues. The junction had 9 bases not matched to a gene; V was cut back by 6 bases and J by 0 bases. The CDR3 DNA follows: TGCGCCAGCAGAGCGAGACTAGCGGTTAGCTCCTACAATGAGCAGTTCTTC. Encoded protein: CASRARLAVSSYNEQFF.

The chain couples TRBV6-1 to TRBJ2-7; 11 positions agree with TRBD1. The CDR3 spans 13 residues. Germline-derived CDR1 and CDR2 are MNHNS and SASEGT. The V gene end was trimmed by 6 bases and the J gene end by 4 bases; junction bases not matched to a gene: 2. In DNA form, the CDR3 reads TGTGCCAGCAGGGGGACAGGGGGGTACGAGCAGTACTTC. Residues: CASRGTGGYEQYF.

The V and J genes are TRBV18 and TRBJ1-1, with D uncertain. Germline lookup yields CDR1 KGHSH and CDR2 LQKENI. V was shortened by 4 bases and J by 1 base, with 16 bases between the two germline ends. The CDR3 is 16 residues long. The CDR3 bases are TGTGCCAGCTCACAAGATAAGGGAGCGAGGAACACTGAAGCTTTCTTT. This sequence encodes CASSQDKGARNTEAFF.

This sequence joins TRBV11-2 and TRBJ2-3; 8 nucleotides align to TRBD1. The CDR3 sequence is 13 residues long. The germline gives CDR1 SGHAT, CDR2 FQNNGV. Trimming cost V 7 bases and J 4 bases; bases outside gene matches: 4. In DNA form, the CDR3 reads TGTGCCAGCAATGGACAGGGTTCAGATACGCAGTATTTT. Encoded protein: CASNGQGSDTQYF. The full variable domain, with the rest looked up from reference TRBV11-2 and TRBJ2-3, is EAGVAQSPRYKIIEKRQSVAFWCNPISGHATLYWYQQILGQGPKLLIQFQNNGVVDDSQLPKDRFSAERLKGVDSTLKIQPAKLEDSAVYLCASNGQGSDTQYFGPGTRLTVL.

The rearrangement uses TRBV4-2 and TRBJ2-7; D is uncertain. The CDR3 is 12 amino acids. Germline CDR1 and CDR2: LGHNA and YNFKEQ. V was pared by 2 bases and J by 5 bases, with 7 bases between. CDR3 coding DNA: TGTGCCAGCAGCCAAAGTCGGGACGAGCAGTACTTC. Translated: CASSQSRDEQYF.

The chain carries TRBV6-1 and TRBJ2-7, with 12 bases lining up with TRBD2. V was pared by 3 bases and J by 4 bases, with 1 base of the junction left unmatched. This CDR3 is 14 amino acids long. Germline values: CDR1 MNHNS, CDR2 SASEGT. CDR3: CASSEGTSGYEQYF. The CDR3 nucleotides are TGTGCCAGCAGTGAGGGGACTAGCGGGTACGAGCAGTACTTC.

This chain joins TRBV18 and TRBJ2-1; 7 positions match TRBD1. Trimming took 3 bases from V and 5 from J; bases not matched to a gene: 7. Germline V gene data show CDR1 as KGHSH and CDR2 as LQKENI. The CDR3 extends over 15 amino acids. In DNA, the CDR3 is TGTGCCAGCTCACCCAGACAGGGAAAGAACAATGAGCAGTTCTTC. This gives the protein CASSPRQGKNNEQFF.

The chain employs TRBV7-2 and TRBJ2-2, with D perhaps TRBD2 (5 bases). CDR1 is SGHTA, CDR2 FQGNSA, per germline. The CDR3 length is 15 residues. V lost 4 bases to trimming and J lost 1 base, with 10 bases between them. The CDR3 region is CASSSAAGNTGELFF. CDR3 bases: TGTGCCAGCAGCTCTGCGGCGGGGAACACCGGGGAGCTGTTTTTT. Looking up the rest from reference TRBV7-2 and TRBJ2-2 gives the full variable domain: GAGVSQSPSNKVTEKGKDVELRCDPISGHTALYWYRQSLGQGLEFLIYFQGNSAPDKSGLPSDRFSAERTGGSVSTLTIQRTQQEDSAVYLCASSSAAGNTGELFFGEGSRLTVL.

The rearrangement joins TRBV7-2 to TRBJ2-3; TRBD2 matches at 7 bases. This CDR3 region has 13 residues. V shed 5 bases, J shed 4 bases, and the junction held 3 bases outside the gene matches. Germline CDR1 SGHTA, CDR2 FQGNSA. CDR3 in DNA: TGTGCCAGCAGCCAGACTAGCCCAGATACGCAGTATTTT. Translating it yields CASSQTSPDTQYF.

This sequence joins TRBV30 and TRBJ2-7; 9 bases align to TRBD2. CDR3 length equals 17 residues. Germline trimming cut 8 bases from V and 1 base from J; bases unmatched to any gene: 18. Germline CDR1 GTSNPN, CDR2 SVGIG (reference sequence). In nucleotides, the CDR3 is TGTGCCGGAGCGACAGATCTTATGGCGGGAGGGTCCTACGAGCAGTACTTC. This translates into CAGATDLMAGGSYEQYF.

The chain joins TRBV19 to TRBJ2-2; D is undetermined. Germline V lookup: CDR1 LNHDA, CDR2 SQIVND (reference sequence). The germline V and J ends were trimmed by 2 bases and 0 bases, with 4 bases remaining between them. The CDR3 spans 14 residues. This CDR3 reads CASSISANTGELFF. In DNA form, the CDR3 reads TGTGCCAGTAGTATATCGGCGAACACCGGGGAGCTGTTTTTT.

The V call is TRBV29-1, the J call TRBJ2-1; TRBD2 agrees at 12 bases. V trimming: 7 bases; J trimming: 6 bases; junction bases outside the gene matches: 7. Per the germline V gene, CDR1 is SQVTM and CDR2 is ANQGSEA. The CDR3 contains 14 residues. The CDR3 bases are TGCAGCGGGAGACTAGCGGGAGTGCCCAATGAGCAGTTCTTC. It codes for CSGRLAGVPNEQFF.

J is TRBJ2-2 and V is TRBV10-2, with TRBD2 identical over 9 bases. CDR1 and CDR2 (germline): WSHSY, SAAADI. This CDR3 has 16 amino acids. The V gene end was trimmed by 8 bases and the J gene end by 3 bases; junction bases not matched to a gene: 10. Here the CDR3 DNA reads TGCGCCAGCGCGGGGGATAGCGGGGGTCACACCGGGGAGCTGTTTTTT. Its protein is CASAGDSGGHTGELFF.

V gene TRBV19 combines with J gene TRBJ2-1; D is perhaps TRBD2 (5 bases). Trimming removed 1 base at V and 8 bases at J, with 18 bases between. The germline CDR1 and CDR2 sequences are LNHDA and SQIVND (reference sequence). The CDR3 has 16 residues. The CDR3 bases are TGTGCCAGTAGTATAGCCGCGGACTGGGTTAGGTATGAGCAGTTCTTC. Protein product: CASSIAADWVRYEQFF.

This sequence joins TRBV7-9 and TRBJ2-3; 10 bases map to TRBD2. The V segment lost 2 bases and the J segment 2 bases; nucleotides outside the gene matches: 7. The CDR3 contains 17 residues. CDR1 SEHNR and CDR2 FQNEAQ come from the germline V gene (reference sequence). The CDR3 sequence is CASSLSSSGGNTDTQYF. DNA for the CDR3: TGTGCCAGCAGCTTATCGTCTAGCGGGGGTAACACAGATACGCAGTATTTT. Variable domain in full (rest from reference TRBV7-9 and TRBJ2-3): DTGVSQNPRHKITKRGQNVTFRCDPISEHNRLYWYRQTLGQGPEFLTYFQNEAQLEKSRLLSDRFSAERPKGSFSTLEIQRTEQGDSAMYLCASSLSSSGGNTDTQYFGPGTRLTVL.

This sequence joins TRBV19 and TRBJ1-5, with D possibly matching TRBD1 (5 bases). Trimming stripped 5 bases from V and 8 bases from J, with 16 bases between. Germline CDR1 LNHDA, CDR2 SQIVND (reference sequence). The CDR3 length is 14 residues. CDR3 loop: CASSPTGGSKPQHF. The CDR3 coding sequence is TGTGCCAGTAGTCCCACGGGGGGATCCAAGCCCCAGCATTTT.

The chain recombines TRBV5-1 with TRBJ1-1; D unresolved. CDR1 is SGHRS, CDR2 YFSETQ, per germline. This CDR3 comprises 15 residues. Trimming left V 0 bases short and J 0 bases short, with 9 bases between. CDR3 sequence reads: CASSLDPTVNTEAFF. In nucleotides, the CDR3 is TGCGCCAGCAGCTTGGACCCTACAGTGAACACTGAAGCTTTCTTT. Variable domain in full (rest from reference TRBV5-1 and TRBJ1-1): KAGVTQTPRYLIKTRGQQVTLSCSPISGHRSVSWYQQTPGQGLQFLFEYFSETQRNKGNFPGRFSGRQFSNSRSEMNVSTLELGDSALYLCASSLDPTVNTEAFFGQGTRLTVV.

The chain joins TRBV6-1 to TRBJ1-2; 10 bases agree with TRBD1. This CDR3 has 17 residues. Per germline, CDR1 MNHNS and CDR2 SASEGT. The V segment lost 4 bases and the J segment 3 bases; nucleotides outside the gene matches: 11. This CDR3 reads CASSGTGGVRSDYGYTF. CDR3 nucleotide sequence: TGTGCCAGCAGTGGGACAGGGGGGGTTAGATCCGACTATGGCTACACCTTC.

The V call is TRBV30, the J call TRBJ1-1, with a possible D match to TRBD1 (5 bases). There are 13 residues in the CDR3. Trimming removed 1 base from V and 5 bases from J, with 11 bases in between. The V gene's germline CDR1 is GTSNPN and CDR2 SVGIG (reference sequence). DNA of the CDR3: TGTGCCTGGAGTGAGGCAGGGCATACTGAAGCTTTCTTT. Its protein product is CAWSEAGHTEAFF.

This rearrangement joins TRBV7-9 to TRBJ1-6; D possibly corresponds to TRBD1 (6 bases). Germline lookup yields CDR1 SEHNR and CDR2 FQNEAQ (reference sequence). Between the trimmed V and J ends, which lost 5 bases and 7 bases, there was a span of 24 bases. The length of the CDR3 is 18 residues. The chain's CDR3 is CASSPPSSKQGLNSPLHF. The DNA for the CDR3 is TGTGCCAGCAGCCCCCCCTCTTCGAAACAGGGACTAAATTCACCCCTCCACTTT.

The chain is built from TRBV15 and TRBJ1-1, with D possibly TRBD1 on 6 matching bases. Per the germline V gene, CDR1 is LNHNV and CDR2 is YYDKDF (reference sequence). The CDR3 loop spans 16 amino acids. V was cut by 0 bases and J by 5 bases, with 16 bases left in between. CDR3 sequence (DNA): TGTGCCACCAGCAGAGAGGGTTTGGGGGCGCGTACTGAAGCTTTCTTT. It yields the protein CATSREGLGARTEAFF.

The V call is TRBV6-5, the J call TRBJ1-1; 7 bases fit TRBD1. CDR1 is MNHEY, CDR2 SVGAGI, per germline. This CDR3 contains 14 residues. V lost 2 bases to trimming and J lost 1 base; unmatched junction nucleotides: 1. CDR3 nucleotides: TGTGCCAGCAGTTACGACAGGGAGAACACTGAAGCTTTCTTT. Its translation is CASSYDRENTEAFF.

The CDR3 protein is CASSRQGGYNEQFF. CDR3 in DNA: TGTGCCAGCAGTCGACAGGGGGGCTACAATGAGCAGTTCTTC. The chain uses TRBV2 and TRBJ2-1; TRBD1 agrees at 9 bases. This CDR3 is 14 amino acids long. Germline V gene sequence: CDR1 SNHLY, CDR2 FYNNEI. The trim removed 5 bases at V and 3 bases at J, leaving 2 bases unmatched.

J is TRBJ1-1 and V is TRBV2, with D perhaps TRBD1 (5 bases). V was clipped by 5 bases and J by 1 base, with 8 bases between them. The CDR3 contains 13 residues. Germline V gives CDR1 SNHLY, CDR2 FYNNEI. CDR3 nucleotides: TGTGCCAGCAGTTTCCAGGGGAACACTGAAGCTTTCTTT. It yields the protein CASSFQGNTEAFF.

This chain connects TRBV19 to TRBJ2-7; 7 bases line up with TRBD1. Germline CDR1 and CDR2: LNHDA and SQIVND (reference sequence). V shed 3 bases and J 6 bases; nucleotides not matched to a gene: 5. The CDR3 has 13 amino acids. CDR3 protein: CASSIGNRGEQYF. CDR3 coding DNA: TGTGCCAGTAGTATCGGAAACAGGGGCGAGCAGTACTTC.

The chain employs TRBV30 and TRBJ2-1; D is possibly TRBD2 (5 bases). V was shortened by 3 bases and J by 4 bases, with 10 bases between the two germline ends. The CDR3 length is 13 residues. The V gene's germline CDR1 is GTSNPN and CDR2 SVGIG (reference sequence). CDR3 protein: CAWSPSGYNEQFF. The DNA of the CDR3 is TGTGCCTGGAGCCCCTCGGGATACAATGAGCAGTTCTTC.